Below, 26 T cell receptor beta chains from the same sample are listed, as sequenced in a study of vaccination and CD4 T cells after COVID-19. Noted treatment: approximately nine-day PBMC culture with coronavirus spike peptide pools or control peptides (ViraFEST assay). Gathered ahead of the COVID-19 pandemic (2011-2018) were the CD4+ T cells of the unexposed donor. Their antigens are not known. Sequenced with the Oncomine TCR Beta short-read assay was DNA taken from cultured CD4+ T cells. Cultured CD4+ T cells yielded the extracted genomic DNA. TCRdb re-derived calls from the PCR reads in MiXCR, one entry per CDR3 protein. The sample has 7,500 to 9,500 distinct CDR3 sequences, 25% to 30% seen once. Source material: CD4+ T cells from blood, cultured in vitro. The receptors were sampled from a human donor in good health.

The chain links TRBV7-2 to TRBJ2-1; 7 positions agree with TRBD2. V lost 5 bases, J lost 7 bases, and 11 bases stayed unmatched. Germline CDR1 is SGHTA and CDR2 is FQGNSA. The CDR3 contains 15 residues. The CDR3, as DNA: TGTGCCAGCAGCCAGGGTAGCGGGCCGGGGAATGAGCAGTTCTTC. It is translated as CASSQGSGPGNEQFF.

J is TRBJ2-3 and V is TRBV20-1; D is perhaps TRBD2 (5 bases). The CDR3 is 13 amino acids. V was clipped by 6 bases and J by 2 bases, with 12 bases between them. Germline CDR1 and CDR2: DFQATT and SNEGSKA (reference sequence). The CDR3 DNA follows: TGCAGTGCCAGCCTACTAGTCACAGATACGCAGTATTTT. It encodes CSASLLVTDTQYF.

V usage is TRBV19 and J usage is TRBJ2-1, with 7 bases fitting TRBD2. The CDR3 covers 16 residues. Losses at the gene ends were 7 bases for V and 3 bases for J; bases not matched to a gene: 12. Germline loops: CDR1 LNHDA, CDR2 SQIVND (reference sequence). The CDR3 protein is CASTSLGGGLYNEQFF. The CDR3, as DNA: TGTGCCAGTACGAGTTTGGGGGGAGGGCTCTACAATGAGCAGTTCTTC.

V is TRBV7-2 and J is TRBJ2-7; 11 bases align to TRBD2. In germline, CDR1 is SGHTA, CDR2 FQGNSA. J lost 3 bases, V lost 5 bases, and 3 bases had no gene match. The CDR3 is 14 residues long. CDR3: CASSAGLAGYEQYF. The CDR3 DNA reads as TGTGCCAGCAGCGCCGGACTAGCGGGCTACGAGCAGTACTTC.

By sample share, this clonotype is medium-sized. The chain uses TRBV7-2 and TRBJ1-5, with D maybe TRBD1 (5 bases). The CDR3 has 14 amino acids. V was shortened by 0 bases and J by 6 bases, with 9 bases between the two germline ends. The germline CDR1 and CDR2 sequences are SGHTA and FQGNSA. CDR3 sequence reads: CASSLAPGGQPQHF. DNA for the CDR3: TGTGCCAGCAGCTTAGCTCCGGGGGGTCAGCCCCAGCATTTT.

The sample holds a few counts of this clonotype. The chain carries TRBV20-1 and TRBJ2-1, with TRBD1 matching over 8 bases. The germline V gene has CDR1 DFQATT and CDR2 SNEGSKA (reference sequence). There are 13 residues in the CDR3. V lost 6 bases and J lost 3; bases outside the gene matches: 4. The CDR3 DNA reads TGCAGTGCACCGGGACAGGTCTACAATGAGCAGTTCTTC. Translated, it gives CSAPGQVYNEQFF.

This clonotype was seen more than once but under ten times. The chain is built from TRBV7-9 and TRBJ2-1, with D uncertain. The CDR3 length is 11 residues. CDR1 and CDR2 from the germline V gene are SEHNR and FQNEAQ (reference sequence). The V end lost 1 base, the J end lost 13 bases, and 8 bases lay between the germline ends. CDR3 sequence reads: CASSLEWEQFF. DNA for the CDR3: TGTGCCAGCAGCTTAGAGTGGGAACAGTTCTTC.

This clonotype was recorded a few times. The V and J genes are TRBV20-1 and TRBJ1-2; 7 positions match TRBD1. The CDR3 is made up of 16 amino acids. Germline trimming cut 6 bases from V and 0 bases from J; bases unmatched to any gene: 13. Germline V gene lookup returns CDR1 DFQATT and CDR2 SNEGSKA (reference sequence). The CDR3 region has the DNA TGCAGTGCAATGGGGACAGCTGGGCTAGCTAACTATGGCTACACCTTC. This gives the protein CSAMGTAGLANYGYTF.

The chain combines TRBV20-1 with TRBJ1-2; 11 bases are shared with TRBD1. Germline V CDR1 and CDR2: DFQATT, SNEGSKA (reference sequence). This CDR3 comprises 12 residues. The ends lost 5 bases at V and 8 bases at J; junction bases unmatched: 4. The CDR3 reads CSAGQGAVGYTF. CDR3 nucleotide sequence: TGCAGTGCTGGACAGGGGGCCGTCGGCTACACCTTC.

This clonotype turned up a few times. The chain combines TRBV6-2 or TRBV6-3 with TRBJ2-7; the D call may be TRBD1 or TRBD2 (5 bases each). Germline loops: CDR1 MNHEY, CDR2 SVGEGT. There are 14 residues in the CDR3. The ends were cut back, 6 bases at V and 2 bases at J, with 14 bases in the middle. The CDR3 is CASSRGGGAYEQYF. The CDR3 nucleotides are TGTGCCAGCAGCCGTGGGGGTGGCGCCTACGAGCAGTACTTC.

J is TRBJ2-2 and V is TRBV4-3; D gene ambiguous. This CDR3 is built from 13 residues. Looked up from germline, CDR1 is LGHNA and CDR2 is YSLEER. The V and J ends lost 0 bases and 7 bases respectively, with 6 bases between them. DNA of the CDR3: TGCGCCAGCAGCCAAGATCTTAGCGGGGAGCTGTTTTTT. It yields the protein CASSQDLSGELFF.

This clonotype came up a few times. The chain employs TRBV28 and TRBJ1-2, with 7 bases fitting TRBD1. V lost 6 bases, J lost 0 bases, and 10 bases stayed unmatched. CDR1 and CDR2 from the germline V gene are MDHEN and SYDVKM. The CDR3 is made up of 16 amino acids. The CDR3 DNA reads TGTGCCAGCAGCCGCGCAGGGACAGAAACTAACTATGGCTACACCTTC. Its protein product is CASSRAGTETNYGYTF.

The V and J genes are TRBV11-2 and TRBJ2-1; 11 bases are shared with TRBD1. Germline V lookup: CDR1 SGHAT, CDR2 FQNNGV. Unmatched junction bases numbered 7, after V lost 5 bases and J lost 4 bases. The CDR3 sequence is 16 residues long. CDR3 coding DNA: TGTGCCAGCAGCCTGGGAGGACAGGGGGCTTACAATGAGCAGTTCTTC. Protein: CASSLGGQGAYNEQFF.

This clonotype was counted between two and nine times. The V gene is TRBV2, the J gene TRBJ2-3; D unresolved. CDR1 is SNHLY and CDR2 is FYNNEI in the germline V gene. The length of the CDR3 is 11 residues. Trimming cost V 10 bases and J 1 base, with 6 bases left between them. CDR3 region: CATEGTDTQYF. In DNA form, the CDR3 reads TGTGCCACTGAGGGCACAGATACGCAGTATTTT.

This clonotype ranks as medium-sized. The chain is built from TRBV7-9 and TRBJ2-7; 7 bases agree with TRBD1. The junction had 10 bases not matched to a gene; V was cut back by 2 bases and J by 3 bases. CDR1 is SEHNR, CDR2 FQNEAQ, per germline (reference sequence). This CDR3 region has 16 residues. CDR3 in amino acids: CASSLRPIGTVYEQYF. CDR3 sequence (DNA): TGTGCCAGCAGCTTAAGGCCGATCGGGACAGTCTACGAGCAGTACTTC.

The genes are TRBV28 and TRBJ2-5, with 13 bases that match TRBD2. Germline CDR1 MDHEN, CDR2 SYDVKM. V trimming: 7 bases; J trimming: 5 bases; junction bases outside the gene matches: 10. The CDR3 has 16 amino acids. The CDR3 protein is CASTLGLAGVGETQYF. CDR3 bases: TGTGCCAGCACCCTCGGACTAGCGGGAGTTGGGGAGACCCAGTACTTC.

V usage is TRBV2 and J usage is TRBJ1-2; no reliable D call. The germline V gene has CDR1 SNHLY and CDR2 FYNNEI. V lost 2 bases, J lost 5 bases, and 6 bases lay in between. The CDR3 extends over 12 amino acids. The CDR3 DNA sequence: TGTGCCAGCAGTGAAAGGACTTATGGCTACACCTTC. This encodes CASSERTYGYTF.

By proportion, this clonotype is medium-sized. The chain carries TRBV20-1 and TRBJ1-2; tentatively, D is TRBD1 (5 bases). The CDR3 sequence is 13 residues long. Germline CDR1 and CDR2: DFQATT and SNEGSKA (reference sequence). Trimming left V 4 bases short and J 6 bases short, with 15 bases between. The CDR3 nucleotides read TGCAGTGCTACTGTTCGACAGATCCATGGCTACACCTTC. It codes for CSATVRQIHGYTF.

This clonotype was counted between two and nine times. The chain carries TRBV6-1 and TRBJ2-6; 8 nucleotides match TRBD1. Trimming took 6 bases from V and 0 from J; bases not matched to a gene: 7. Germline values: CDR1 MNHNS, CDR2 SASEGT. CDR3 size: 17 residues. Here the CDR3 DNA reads TGTGCCAGCAGGGCCGGGACAGGTGACTCTGGGGCCAACGTCCTGACTTTC. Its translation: CASRAGTGDSGANVLTF.

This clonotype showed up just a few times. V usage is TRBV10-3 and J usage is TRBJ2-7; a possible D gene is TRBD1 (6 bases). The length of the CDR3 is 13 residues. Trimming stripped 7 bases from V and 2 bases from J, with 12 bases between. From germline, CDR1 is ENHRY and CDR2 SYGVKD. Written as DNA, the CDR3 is TGTGCCATCACCGGACAGTCCGCCTACGAGCAGTACTTC. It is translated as CAITGQSAYEQYF.

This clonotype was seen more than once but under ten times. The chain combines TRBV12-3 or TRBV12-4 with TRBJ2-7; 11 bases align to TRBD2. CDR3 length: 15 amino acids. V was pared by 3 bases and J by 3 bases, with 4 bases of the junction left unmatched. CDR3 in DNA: TGTGCCAGCAGTTTCACTAGCGGGGGCCTCTACGAGCAGTACTTC. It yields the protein CASSFTSGGLYEQYF.

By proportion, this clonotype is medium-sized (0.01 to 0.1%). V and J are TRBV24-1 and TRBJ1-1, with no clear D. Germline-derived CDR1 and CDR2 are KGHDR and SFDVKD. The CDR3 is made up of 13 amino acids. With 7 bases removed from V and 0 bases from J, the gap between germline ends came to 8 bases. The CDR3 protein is CATSSSVNTEAFF. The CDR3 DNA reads TGTGCCACCAGCTCTTCGGTGAACACTGAAGCTTTCTTT.

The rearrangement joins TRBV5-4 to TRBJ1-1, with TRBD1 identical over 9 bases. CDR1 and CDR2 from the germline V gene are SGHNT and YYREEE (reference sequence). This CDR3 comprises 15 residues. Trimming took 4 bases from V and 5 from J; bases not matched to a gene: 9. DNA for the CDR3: TGTGCCAGCAGCCCCCGGGACAGGGAAGGGACTGAAGCTTTCTTT. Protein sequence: CASSPRDREGTEAFF.

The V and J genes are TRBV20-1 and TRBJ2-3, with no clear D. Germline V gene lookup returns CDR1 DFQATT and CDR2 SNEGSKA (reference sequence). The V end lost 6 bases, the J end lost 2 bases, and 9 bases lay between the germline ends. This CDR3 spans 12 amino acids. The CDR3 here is CSARTLTDTQYF. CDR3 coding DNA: TGCAGTGCGCGGACCCTCACAGATACGCAGTATTTT.

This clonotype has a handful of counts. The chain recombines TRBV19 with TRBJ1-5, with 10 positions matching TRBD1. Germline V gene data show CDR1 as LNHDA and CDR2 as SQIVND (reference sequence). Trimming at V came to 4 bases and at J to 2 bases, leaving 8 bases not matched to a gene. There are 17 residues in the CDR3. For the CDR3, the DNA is TGTGCCAGTAGTAACCGACAGGGGGCAGACGGCAATCAGCCCCAGCATTTT. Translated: CASSNRQGADGNQPQHF.

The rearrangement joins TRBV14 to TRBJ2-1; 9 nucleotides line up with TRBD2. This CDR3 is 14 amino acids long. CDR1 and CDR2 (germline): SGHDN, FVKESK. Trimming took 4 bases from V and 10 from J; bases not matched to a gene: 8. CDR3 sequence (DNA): TGTGCCAGCAGCCTAGCGGGAGATTTCAGCGAGCAGTTCTTC. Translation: CASSLAGDFSEQFF. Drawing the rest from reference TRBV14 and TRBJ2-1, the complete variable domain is EAGVTQFPSHSVIEKGQTVTLRCDPISGHDNLYWYRRVMGKEIKFLLHFVKESKQDESGMPNNRFLAERTGGTYSTLKVQPAELEDSGVYFCASSLAGDFSEQFFGPGTRLTVL.